Included here is one TCR beta chain sequence, with context. Per the original methods: Estimates of nucleated cell counts were drawn from the amplification of reference gene primers. Sequencing used immunoSEQ multiplex PCR; TCRdb keeps in-frame clones, though not all of them. V and J calls and clone size come straight from that table; D and trimming were deduced from the DNA. Here the sample spans about 300,000 clones, approximately 85% being singletons. The data originate from a study of blood T cell repertoires in COVID-19. Study background: Material from acute and convalescent COVID-19 was sourced from the United States, Italy and Spain. PBMCs, B-cell-depleted T cells, or T cells were the source of the cDNA or gDNA that made up the material.

Germline V CDR1 and CDR2: MNHEY, SVGAGI. The CDR3 is 16 amino acids. V was trimmed by 0 bases and J by 7 bases, leaving 16 bases between them. This chain joins TRBV6-5 and TRBJ1-5, with D perhaps matching TRBD1 (6 bases). Source material: peripheral blood. This clonotype was sampled from a woman aged 45-65 years with acute or convalescent COVID-19. CDR3 protein: CASSYSRQGIGQPQHF. The CDR3 DNA reads TGTGCCAGCAGTTACTCGCGGCAGGGGATAGGGCAGCCCCAGCATTTT.